The rows below give T cell receptor beta chains drawn from one sample of a study of response to subunit inactivated influenza vaccine. Each CDR3 protein gets one entry after TCRdb re-called the RT-PCR reads with MiXCR. Here the sample spans approximately 730,000 distinct CDR3 sequences, approximately 15% being singletons. The material was PBMCs from blood, obtained around two weeks before vaccination. Source of these receptors: a man aged 45 to 65 who received an inactivated influenza vaccine. CDR3s include the opening cysteine and the closing phenylalanine or tryptophan. Each record gives: V gene, clone size, J gene, D gene, CDR3 DNA, CDR3 protein. The D gene is left open where the match is weak. A row's size may be missing; if present it is once, few, many or a size class.

v_call: TRBV14; clone_size: NA; j_call: TRBJ2-1; d_call: NA; cdr3_nt: TGTGCCAGCAGCCAATGGGGCAGTGAGCAGTTCTTC; cdr3_aa: CASSQWGSEQFF
v_call: TRBV5-1; clone_size: NA; j_call: TRBJ2-7; d_call: TRBD1; cdr3_nt: TGCGCCAGCAGCCTCCAGCCGGGACAGACTTACGAGCAGTACTTC; cdr3_aa: CASSLQPGQTYEQYF
v_call: TRBV20-1; clone_size: many; j_call: TRBJ2-7; d_call: NA; cdr3_nt: TGCAGCGCCTCGGGACTCTACGAGCAGTACTTC; cdr3_aa: CSASGLYEQYF
v_call: TRBV10-3; clone_size: many; j_call: TRBJ2-3; d_call: NA; cdr3_nt: TGTGCCATCAGTGAGTCTCCCATCGATACGCAGTATTTT; cdr3_aa: CAISESPIDTQYF
v_call: TRBV28; clone_size: NA; j_call: TRBJ1-2; d_call: NA; cdr3_nt: TGTGCCAGCAGTTTAGGGGGGCGGCTCTATGGCTACACCTTC; cdr3_aa: CASSLGGRLYGYTF
v_call: TRBV5-8; clone_size: many; j_call: TRBJ2-5; d_call: TRBD1; cdr3_nt: TGTGCCAGCAGCCGGACAGGGGGCGGAGAGACCCAGTACTTC; cdr3_aa: CASSRTGGGETQYF
v_call: TRBV12-3/TRBV12-4; clone_size: NA; j_call: TRBJ2-2; d_call: NA; cdr3_nt: TGTGCCAGCAGTTTTTATGGCGGAGGAACCGGGGAGCTGTTTTTT; cdr3_aa: CASSFYGGGTGELFF
v_call: TRBV5-1; clone_size: NA; j_call: TRBJ2-7; d_call: NA; cdr3_nt: TGCGCCAGTAACCCCCCTGGGGGCTACGAGCAGTACTTC; cdr3_aa: CASNPPGGYEQYF
v_call: TRBV28; clone_size: NA; j_call: TRBJ2-1; d_call: TRBD2; cdr3_nt: TGTGCCACGGGGGGGACCTACAATGAGCAGTTCTTC; cdr3_aa: CATGGTYNEQFF
v_call: TRBV16; clone_size: NA; j_call: TRBJ2-1; d_call: TRBD2; cdr3_nt: TGTGCCAGCAGCCAAGGGGATTTAGCGGGACTAACGCAAAATGAGCAGTTCTTC; cdr3_aa: CASSQGDLAGLTQNEQFF
v_call: TRBV7-2; clone_size: NA; j_call: TRBJ2-5; d_call: TRBD2; cdr3_nt: TGTGCCAGCAGCTTGGGACTAGATTGGGCCCAGTACTTC; cdr3_aa: CASSLGLDWAQYF
v_call: TRBV7-6; clone_size: NA; j_call: TRBJ2-7; d_call: TRBD2; cdr3_nt: TGTGCCAGCAGCTTAGCGTCCAGCGGGGGGGACGAGCAGTACTTC; cdr3_aa: CASSLASSGGDEQYF
v_call: TRBV11-2; clone_size: few; j_call: TRBJ2-7; d_call: TRBD2; cdr3_nt: TGTGCCAGCAGCATAACTAGCGGGAGTTCCTACGAGCAGTACTTC; cdr3_aa: CASSITSGSSYEQYF
v_call: TRBV20-1; clone_size: few; j_call: TRBJ1-1; d_call: NA; cdr3_nt: TGCAGTGCTAGAGGAACGGGGAACACTGAAGCTTTCTTT; cdr3_aa: CSARGTGNTEAFF
v_call: TRBV20-1; clone_size: few; j_call: TRBJ1-1; d_call: TRBD1; cdr3_nt: TGCAGTGCTACGGACAGGGCCCGGACTGAAGCTTTCTTT; cdr3_aa: CSATDRARTEAFF
v_call: TRBV20-1; clone_size: few; j_call: TRBJ2-3; d_call: NA; cdr3_nt: TGCAGTGCGATTATGGGCGGGATTAGCACAGATACGCAGTATTTT; cdr3_aa: CSAIMGGISTDTQYF
v_call: TRBV5-5; clone_size: NA; j_call: TRBJ2-5; d_call: TRBD1; cdr3_nt: TGTGCCAGCAGCTTGGGCTGGACAGGGGTTCAAGAGACCCAGTACTTC; cdr3_aa: CASSLGWTGVQETQYF
v_call: TRBV20-1; clone_size: NA; j_call: TRBJ2-1; d_call: NA; cdr3_nt: TGCAGTGCTAGAGGCATGACCGGGACCACGGATGAGCAGTTCTTC; cdr3_aa: CSARGMTGTTDEQFF
v_call: TRBV12-3/TRBV12-4; clone_size: many; j_call: TRBJ2-3; d_call: TRBD2; cdr3_nt: TGTGCCAGCAGTTCCTCGGGACTAGCGGACAGGGATTTT; cdr3_aa: CASSSSGLADRDF
v_call: TRBV7-9; clone_size: few; j_call: TRBJ1-1; d_call: NA; cdr3_nt: TGTGCCAGCAGCCCAGGGGTTTCAGGAAACGCTGAAGCTTTCTTT; cdr3_aa: CASSPGVSGNAEAFF
v_call: TRBV7-2; clone_size: NA; j_call: TRBJ2-5; d_call: TRBD1; cdr3_nt: TGTGCCAGCAGCCCTATACAGGGGATGGAGACCCAGTACTTC; cdr3_aa: CASSPIQGMETQYF
v_call: TRBV7-2; clone_size: NA; j_call: TRBJ2-1; d_call: TRBD2; cdr3_nt: TGTGCCAGCAGCTTAGCGCAGGGAGGGAGGGGTGAGCAGTTCTTC; cdr3_aa: CASSLAQGGRGEQFF
v_call: TRBV4-3; clone_size: NA; j_call: TRBJ2-1; d_call: NA; cdr3_nt: TGCGCCAGCAGCCAGTCGACTAGTAGCAATGAGCAGTTCTTC; cdr3_aa: CASSQSTSSNEQFF
v_call: TRBV11-2; clone_size: NA; j_call: TRBJ2-1; d_call: NA; cdr3_nt: TGTGCCAGCAGCTCAATTAGGGCCCCCTACAATGAGCAGTTCTTC; cdr3_aa: CASSSIRAPYNEQFF
v_call: TRBV5-4; clone_size: few; j_call: TRBJ2-1; d_call: TRBD2; cdr3_nt: TGTGCCAGCAGCCGGGGGACTAGCGCTTCCTACAATGAGCAGTTCTTC; cdr3_aa: CASSRGTSASYNEQFF
v_call: TRBV12-3/TRBV12-4; clone_size: few; j_call: TRBJ2-3; d_call: TRBD2; cdr3_nt: TGTGCCAGCAGTTTATCTAGCGGAGGGGATACGCAGTATTTT; cdr3_aa: CASSLSSGGDTQYF
v_call: TRBV20-1; clone_size: NA; j_call: TRBJ2-1; d_call: TRBD2; cdr3_nt: TGCAGTGCTAGAGATATCAGTGGCGGCGGGAGGGGGTACAATGAGCAGTTCTTC; cdr3_aa: CSARDISGGGRGYNEQFF
v_call: TRBV6-5; clone_size: few; j_call: TRBJ2-5; d_call: TRBD1; cdr3_nt: TGTGCCAGCAGTTCTATGGACAGGGGGCCGCAAGAGACCCAGTACTTC; cdr3_aa: CASSSMDRGPQETQYF
v_call: TRBV3-1; clone_size: NA; j_call: TRBJ2-1; d_call: TRBD2; cdr3_nt: TGTGCCAGCAGACACTCACTAGCGGGAACAATTGAGCAGTTCTTC; cdr3_aa: CASRHSLAGTIEQFF
v_call: TRBV25-1; clone_size: few; j_call: TRBJ2-5; d_call: NA; cdr3_nt: TGTGCCAGCGCCCCGGGACAAGTCATTTTCCAAGAGACCCAGTACTTC; cdr3_aa: CASAPGQVIFQETQYF
v_call: TRBV12-3/TRBV12-4; clone_size: NA; j_call: TRBJ1-1; d_call: NA; cdr3_nt: TGTGCCAGCAGTTTAGAAAGGACGGAGAAAGCTTTCTTT; cdr3_aa: CASSLERTEKAFF
v_call: TRBV7-9; clone_size: few; j_call: TRBJ2-3; d_call: NA; cdr3_nt: TGTGCCGCCCGGACAGATACGCAGTATTTT; cdr3_aa: CAARTDTQYF
v_call: TRBV25-1; clone_size: few; j_call: TRBJ2-3; d_call: NA; cdr3_nt: TGTGCCAGCAGTGTCACAAACGGCCCAGATACGCAGTATTTT; cdr3_aa: CASSVTNGPDTQYF
v_call: TRBV3-1; clone_size: NA; j_call: TRBJ2-3; d_call: TRBD2; cdr3_nt: TGTGCCTGCAGCAAACAGGGGACTAGCGGGGTTTACACAGATACGCAGTATTTT; cdr3_aa: CACSKQGTSGVYTDTQYF
v_call: TRBV11-2; clone_size: many; j_call: TRBJ2-2; d_call: TRBD1; cdr3_nt: TGTGCCAGCAGCTTAGTATTCGGACAGGGGATTCCCGCGAACACCGGGGAGCTGTTTTTT; cdr3_aa: CASSLVFGQGIPANTGELFF
v_call: TRBV29-1; clone_size: few; j_call: TRBJ2-1; d_call: TRBD2; cdr3_nt: TGCAGCGCAAAACCGGGACTAGGGATCGGGGAGCAGTTCTTC; cdr3_aa: CSAKPGLGIGEQFF
v_call: TRBV3-1; clone_size: many; j_call: TRBJ1-3; d_call: TRBD1; cdr3_nt: TGTGCCAGCAGACAACAGGGGGCCATCTCTGGAAACACCATATATTTT; cdr3_aa: CASRQQGAISGNTIYF
v_call: TRBV25-1; clone_size: NA; j_call: TRBJ1-6; d_call: NA; cdr3_nt: TGTGCCAGCAGTGGGGCTGAAGGGGATAATTCACCCCTCCACTTT; cdr3_aa: CASSGAEGDNSPLHF
v_call: TRBV5-6; clone_size: many; j_call: TRBJ2-5; d_call: TRBD2; cdr3_nt: TGTGCCAGCAGCTTGGTTGGGACTAGAGAAGAGACCCAGTACTTC; cdr3_aa: CASSLVGTREETQYF
v_call: TRBV5-1; clone_size: NA; j_call: TRBJ2-7; d_call: TRBD1; cdr3_nt: TGCGCCAGCAGCTTGGGGCTGGGACAGGGAAAGGACGAGCAGTACTTC; cdr3_aa: CASSLGLGQGKDEQYF
v_call: TRBV7-2; clone_size: NA; j_call: TRBJ2-7; d_call: TRBD2; cdr3_nt: TGTGCCAGCAGCGCGGGACTAGCGGGAGTGGGTTCCGAGCAGTACTTC; cdr3_aa: CASSAGLAGVGSEQYF
v_call: TRBV12-3/TRBV12-4; clone_size: few; j_call: TRBJ2-7; d_call: NA; cdr3_nt: TGTGCCAGCAGCCAAGGGCGACAGGCCGAGCAGTACTTC; cdr3_aa: CASSQGRQAEQYF